This passage covers 10 T cell receptor beta chains from one sample sequenced in a study of spatial heterogeneity in lung cancer. Stated time point: sample taken at primary tumor resection. Study results and caveats: Expanded alpha and beta TCR counts within tumors tracked tumor mutation counts.

TCRdb processed the 5' RACE reads anew with MiXCR; each CDR3 protein has one entry. The sample shows about 3,000 distinct CDR3 sequences, 17% of them seen only once. These receptors' targets are unknown. The sequencing used lung tumor tissue, collected at surgery. The receptors originated from a male donor with early-stage non-small cell lung cancer.

This clonotype was seen many times. Little can be read into the size of this beta chain, an off-target read in a library designed for alpha chains. V gene TRBV27 combines with J gene TRBJ2-7; D is unclear. Trimming took 1 base from V and 3 from J, leaving 13 bases between them. Germline V gene data show CDR1 as MNHEY and CDR2 as SMNVEV (reference sequence). The CDR3 consists of 15 residues. CDR3 protein: CASSLYPAINYEQYF. The CDR3 DNA reads as TGTGCCAGCAGTTTATACCCGGCCATCAACTACGAGCAGTACTTC.

By frequency in the sample, this clonotype is medium-sized. This beta chain is a stray sequence in a library constructed for alpha chains; its clone size is not meaningful. This chain links TRBV20-1 with TRBJ2-7; possible D gene TRBD2, 5 bases. CDR3 length: 14 residues. Trimming took off 3 bases at V and 3 bases at J, with 15 bases between the two ends. Germline CDR1 is DFQATT and CDR2 is SNEGSKA (reference sequence). This CDR3 is CSASRGRPDYEQYF. DNA of the CDR3: TGCAGTGCTAGCCGGGGTAGGCCCGACTACGAGCAGTACTTC.

This clonotype has a handful of counts. A library prepared for alpha chains yielded this beta chain as an off-target read; its size is of little meaning. The chain uses TRBV3-1 and TRBJ1-2; D is unresolved. The CDR3 sequence is 13 residues long. Germline V gives CDR1 LGHDT, CDR2 YNNKEL (reference sequence). Trimming cost V 2 bases and J 8 bases, with 12 bases left between them. In DNA, the CDR3 is TGTGCCAGCAGCCAATTTTTTGGAGGCGGCTACACCTTC. It codes for CASSQFFGGGYTF.

This clonotype was counted ten times or more. This beta chain is off target for a library built for alpha chains, so its abundance means little. The chain has TRBV28 and TRBJ1-1; possibly TRBD1 for D (6 bases). This CDR3 is built from 14 residues. The germline V and J ends were trimmed by 4 bases and 5 bases, with 14 bases remaining between them. CDR1 is MDHEN and CDR2 is SYDVKM in the germline V gene. Here the CDR3 reads CASSWGPGLTEAFF. As DNA, the CDR3 is TGTGCCAGCAGTTGGGGGCCCGGGCTGACTGAAGCTTTCTTT.

This clonotype counts as medium-sized. This beta chain was picked up by a library intended for alpha chains and is off target, so its count carries little meaning. In nucleotides, the CDR3 is TGCAGTGCTAGAGTAGTAGGGGCCAAAAACATTCAGTACTTC. Its translation is CSARVVGAKNIQYF. This chain joins TRBV20-1 and TRBJ2-4; D call uncertain. There are 14 residues in the CDR3. Trimming cost V 1 base and J 1 base, with 8 bases left between them. The germline CDR1 and CDR2 sequences are DFQATT and SNEGSKA (reference sequence).

This clonotype was counted a few times. This beta chain is a stray sequence in a library constructed for alpha chains; its clone size is not meaningful. This chain uses TRBV20-1 with TRBJ2-7; 11 bases match TRBD1. J was trimmed by 4 bases and V by 3 bases; bases with no gene match: 2. The CDR3 has 13 amino acids. Looked up from germline, CDR1 is DFQATT and CDR2 is SNEGSKA (reference sequence). The CDR3 nucleotides read TGCAGTGCTAGGGACAGGGGGCCATACGAGCAGTACTTC. Amino acid sequence: CSARDRGPYEQYF.

By frequency in the sample, this clonotype is large. This beta chain was picked up by a library intended for alpha chains and is off target, so its count carries little meaning. The chain recombines TRBV20-1 with TRBJ2-3; no clear D gene. From germline, CDR1 is DFQATT and CDR2 SNEGSKA (reference sequence). The CDR3 has 15 residues. V was pared by 1 base and J by 6 bases, with 17 bases between. As DNA, the CDR3 is TGCAGTGCTAGAGTTCTCCTTGGGTTGGAGGATACGCAGTATTTT. Protein product: CSARVLLGLEDTQYF.

About this clonotype itself: This beta chain appears as a stray read in a library generated for alpha chains; its size is not informative. The chain uses TRBV4-1 and TRBJ1-5; possibly TRBD1 for D (5 bases). Germline V gene lookup returns CDR1 MGHRA and CDR2 YSYEKL. The CDR3 spans 16 residues. V shed 2 bases and J shed 9 bases, with 20 bases lying between them. In DNA, the CDR3 is TGCGCCAGCAGCCAACCGTCGTGGGGGGAGCCTTCGCCCCAGCATTTT. Its translation: CASSQPSWGEPSPQHF.

There are a few counts of this clonotype. This beta chain lies outside the target of a library built for alpha chains; its clone size means little. This CDR3 is CASSSDRIQETQYF. In DNA, the CDR3 is TGCGCCAGCAGCTCCGACAGGATCCAAGAGACCCAGTACTTC. The V call is TRBV5-1, the J call TRBJ2-5; TRBD1 might be the D (6 bases). The CDR3 extends over 14 amino acids. Trimming removed 3 bases at V and 1 base at J, with 10 bases between. Germline V CDR1 and CDR2: SGHRS, YFSETQ.

Turning to this clonotype: Within a library made for alpha chains, this beta chain is off target, and its count is uninformative. The chain links TRBV9 to TRBJ2-2; 8 nucleotides match TRBD2. V lost 3 bases and J lost 7; bases outside the gene matches: 14. The V gene's germline CDR1 is SGDLS and CDR2 YYNGEE. The CDR3 spans 17 residues. The chain's CDR3 is CASSERPGLGPLGELFF. CDR3 DNA sequence: TGTGCCAGCAGCGAGAGGCCGGGACTAGGTCCACTCGGGGAGCTGTTTTTT.